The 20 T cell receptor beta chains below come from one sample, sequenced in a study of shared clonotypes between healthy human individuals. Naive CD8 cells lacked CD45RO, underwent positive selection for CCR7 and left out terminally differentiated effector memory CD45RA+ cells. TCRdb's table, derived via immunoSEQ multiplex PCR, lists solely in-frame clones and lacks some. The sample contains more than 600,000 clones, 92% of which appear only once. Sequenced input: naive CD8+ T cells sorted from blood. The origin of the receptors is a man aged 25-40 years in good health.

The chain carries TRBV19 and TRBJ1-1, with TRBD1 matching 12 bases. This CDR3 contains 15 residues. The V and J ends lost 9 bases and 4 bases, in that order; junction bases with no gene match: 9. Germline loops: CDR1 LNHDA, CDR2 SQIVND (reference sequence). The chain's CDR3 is CASEPGQGAGTEAFF. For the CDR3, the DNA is TGTGCCAGCGAACCGGGACAGGGGGCGGGCACTGAAGCTTTCTTT.

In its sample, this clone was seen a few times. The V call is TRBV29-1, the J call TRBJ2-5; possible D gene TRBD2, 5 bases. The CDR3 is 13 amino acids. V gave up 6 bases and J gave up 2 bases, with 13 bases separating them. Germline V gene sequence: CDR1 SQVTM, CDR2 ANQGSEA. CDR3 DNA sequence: TGCAGCGTCCCCTGGACTGGACAAGAGACCCAGTACTTC. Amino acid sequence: CSVPWTGQETQYF.

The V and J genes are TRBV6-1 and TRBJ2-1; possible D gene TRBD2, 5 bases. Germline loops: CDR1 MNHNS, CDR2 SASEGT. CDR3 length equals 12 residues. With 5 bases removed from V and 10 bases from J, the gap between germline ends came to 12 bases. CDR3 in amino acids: CASSFSSTEQFF. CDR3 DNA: TGTGCCAGCAGTTTTTCTAGCACGGAGCAGTTCTTC.

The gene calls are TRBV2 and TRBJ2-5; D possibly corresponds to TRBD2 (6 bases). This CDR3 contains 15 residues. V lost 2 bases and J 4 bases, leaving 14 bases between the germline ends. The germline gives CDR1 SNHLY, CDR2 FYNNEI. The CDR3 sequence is CASSERPGTRETQYF. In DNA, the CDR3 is TGTGCCAGCAGTGAACGTCCCGGGACTCGAGAGACCCAGTACTTC.

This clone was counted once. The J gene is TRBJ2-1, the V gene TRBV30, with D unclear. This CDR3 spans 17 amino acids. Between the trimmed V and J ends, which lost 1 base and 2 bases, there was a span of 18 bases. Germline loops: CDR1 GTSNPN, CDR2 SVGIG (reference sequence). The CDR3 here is CAWSGLFAGNPYNEQFF. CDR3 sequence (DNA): TGTGCCTGGAGTGGGTTGTTTGCAGGCAATCCCTACAATGAGCAGTTCTTC.

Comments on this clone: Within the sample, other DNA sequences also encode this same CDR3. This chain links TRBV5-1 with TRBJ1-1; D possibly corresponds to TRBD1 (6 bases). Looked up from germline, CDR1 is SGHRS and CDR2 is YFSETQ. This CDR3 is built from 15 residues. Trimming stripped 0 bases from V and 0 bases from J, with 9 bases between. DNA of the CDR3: TGCGCCAGCAGCTTGGGGCAGGGGTTGAACACTGAAGCTTTCTTT. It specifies CASSLGQGLNTEAFF.

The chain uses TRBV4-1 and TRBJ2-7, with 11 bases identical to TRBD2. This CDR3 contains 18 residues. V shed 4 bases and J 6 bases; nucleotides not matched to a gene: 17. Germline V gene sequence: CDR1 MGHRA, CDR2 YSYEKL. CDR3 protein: CASSPMTGTSGQSSEQYF. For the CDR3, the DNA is TGCGCCAGCAGCCCCATGACCGGGACTAGCGGCCAAAGCAGCGAGCAGTACTTC.

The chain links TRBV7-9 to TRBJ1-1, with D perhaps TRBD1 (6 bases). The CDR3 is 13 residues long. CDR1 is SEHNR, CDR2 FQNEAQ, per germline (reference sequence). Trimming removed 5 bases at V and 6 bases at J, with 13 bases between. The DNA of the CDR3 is TGTGCCAGCAGCCGTACGGACAGCCCTGAAGCTTTCTTT. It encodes CASSRTDSPEAFF.

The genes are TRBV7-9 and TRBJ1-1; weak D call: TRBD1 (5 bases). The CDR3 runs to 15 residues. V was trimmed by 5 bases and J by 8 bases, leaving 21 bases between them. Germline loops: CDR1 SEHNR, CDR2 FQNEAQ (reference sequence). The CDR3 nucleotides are TGTGCCAGCAGCCCACGAGCCCCAGGGCTTTGGGAAGCTTTCTTT. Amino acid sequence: CASSPRAPGLWEAFF.

CDR3 loop: CASGGVIDGYTF. The CDR3 DNA is TGTGCCAGCGGGGGGGTGATAGATGGCTACACCTTC. The chain joins TRBV27 to TRBJ1-2, with a tentative D call TRBD1 (5 bases). CDR1 and CDR2 from the germline V gene are MNHEY and SMNVEV (reference sequence). V was pared by 8 bases and J by 6 bases, with 13 bases between. The CDR3 runs to 12 residues.

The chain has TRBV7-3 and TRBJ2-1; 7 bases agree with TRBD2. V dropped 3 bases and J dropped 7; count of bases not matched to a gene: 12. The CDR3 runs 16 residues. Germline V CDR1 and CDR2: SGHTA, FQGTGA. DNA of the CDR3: TGTGCCAGCAGCTTCCGGGGAAGCGGGATATCTAATGAGCAGTTCTTC. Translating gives CASSFRGSGISNEQFF.

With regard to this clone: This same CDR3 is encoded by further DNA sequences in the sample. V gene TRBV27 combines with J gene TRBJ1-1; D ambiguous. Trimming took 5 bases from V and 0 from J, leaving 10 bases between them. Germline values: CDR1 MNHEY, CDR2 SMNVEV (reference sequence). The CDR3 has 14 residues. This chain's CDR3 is CASSLLSVNTEAFF. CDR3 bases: TGTGCCAGCAGTCTCCTGTCCGTGAACACTGAAGCTTTCTTT.

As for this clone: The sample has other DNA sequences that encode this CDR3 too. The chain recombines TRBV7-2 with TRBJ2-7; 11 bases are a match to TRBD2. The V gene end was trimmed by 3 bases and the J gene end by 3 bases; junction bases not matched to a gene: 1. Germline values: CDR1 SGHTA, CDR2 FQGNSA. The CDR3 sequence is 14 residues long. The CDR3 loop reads CASSFGTSGYEQYF. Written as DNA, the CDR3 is TGTGCCAGCAGCTTCGGGACTAGCGGCTACGAGCAGTACTTC.

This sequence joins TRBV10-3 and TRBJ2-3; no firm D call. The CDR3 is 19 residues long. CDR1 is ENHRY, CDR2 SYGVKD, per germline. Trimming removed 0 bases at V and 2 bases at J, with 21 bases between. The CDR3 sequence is CAISESGSGPSGSTDTQYF. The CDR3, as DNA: TGTGCCATCAGTGAGTCGGGTTCCGGGCCGTCAGGATCCACAGATACGCAGTATTTT.

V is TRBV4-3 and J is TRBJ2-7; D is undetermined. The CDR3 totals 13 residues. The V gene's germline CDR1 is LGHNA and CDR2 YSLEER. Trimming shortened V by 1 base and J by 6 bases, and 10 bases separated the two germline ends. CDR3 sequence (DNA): TGCGCCAGCAGCCAAGTGCGGTTTCGCGAGCAGTACTTC. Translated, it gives CASSQVRFREQYF.

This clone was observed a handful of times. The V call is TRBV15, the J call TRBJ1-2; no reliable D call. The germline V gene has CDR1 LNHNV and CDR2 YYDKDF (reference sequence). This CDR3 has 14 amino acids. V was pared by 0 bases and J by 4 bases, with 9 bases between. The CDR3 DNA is TGTGCCACCAGCAGAGATTCGGGTCTCTATGGCTACACCTTC. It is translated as CATSRDSGLYGYTF.

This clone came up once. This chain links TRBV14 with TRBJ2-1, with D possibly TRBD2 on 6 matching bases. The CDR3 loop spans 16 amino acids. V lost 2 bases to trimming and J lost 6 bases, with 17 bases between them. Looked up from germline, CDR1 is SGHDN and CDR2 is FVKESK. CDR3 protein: CASSQPGRGRLNEQFF. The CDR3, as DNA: TGTGCCAGCAGCCAACCCGGGAGAGGCCGCCTCAATGAGCAGTTCTTC.

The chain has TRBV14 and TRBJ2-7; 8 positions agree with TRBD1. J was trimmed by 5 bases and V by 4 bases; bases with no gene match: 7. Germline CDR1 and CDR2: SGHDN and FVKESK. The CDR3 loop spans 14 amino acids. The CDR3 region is CASSRWTGPNEQYF. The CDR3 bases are TGTGCCAGCAGCCGCTGGACAGGGCCCAACGAGCAGTACTTC.

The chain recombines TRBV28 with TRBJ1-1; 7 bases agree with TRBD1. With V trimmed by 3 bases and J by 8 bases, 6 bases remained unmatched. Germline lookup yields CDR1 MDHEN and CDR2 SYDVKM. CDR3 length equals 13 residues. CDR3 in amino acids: CASSFAGTAEAFF. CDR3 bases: TGTGCCAGCAGTTTTGCAGGGACAGCCGAAGCTTTCTTT.

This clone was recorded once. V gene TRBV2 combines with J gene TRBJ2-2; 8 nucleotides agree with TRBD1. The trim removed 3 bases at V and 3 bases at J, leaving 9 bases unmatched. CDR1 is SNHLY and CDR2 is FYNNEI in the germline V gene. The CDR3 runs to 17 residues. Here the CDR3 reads CASSDVRTGTYTGELFF. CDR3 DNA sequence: TGTGCCAGCAGTGATGTGCGGACAGGGACCTACACCGGGGAGCTGTTTTTT.